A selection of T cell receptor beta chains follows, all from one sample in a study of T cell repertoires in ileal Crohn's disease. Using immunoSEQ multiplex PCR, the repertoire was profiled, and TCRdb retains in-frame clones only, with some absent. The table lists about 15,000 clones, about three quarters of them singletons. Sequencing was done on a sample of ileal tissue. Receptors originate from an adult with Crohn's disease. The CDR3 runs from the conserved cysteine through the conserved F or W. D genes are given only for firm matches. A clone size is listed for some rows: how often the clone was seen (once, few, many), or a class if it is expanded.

cdr3_aa: CASSGEASVSTDTQYF
cdr3_nt: TGCGCCAGCAGCGGGGAGGCTAGCGTAAGCACAGATACGCAGTATTTT
j_call: TRBJ2-3
v_call: TRBV5-1
clone_size: few
d_call: NA

cdr3_aa: CASSLDGGPTDTQYF
cdr3_nt: TGCGCCAGCAGCTTGGACGGGGGGCCGACAGATACGCAGTATTTT
j_call: TRBJ2-3
v_call: TRBV5-1
clone_size: few
d_call: NA

cdr3_aa: CSPRQGGNYGYTF
cdr3_nt: TGCAGCCCCCGGCAGGGAGGCAACTATGGCTACACCTTC
j_call: TRBJ1-2
v_call: TRBV29-1
clone_size: NA
d_call: NA

cdr3_aa: CASSQEGTSGGLRTQYF
cdr3_nt: TGTGCCAGCAGCCAAGAAGGGACTAGCGGGGGCTTAAGGACCCAGTACTTC
j_call: TRBJ2-5
v_call: TRBV4-2
clone_size: NA
d_call: TRBD2

cdr3_aa: CASSLATRGGSYEQYF
cdr3_nt: TGCGCCAGCAGCTTGGCTACTCGGGGCGGGTCCTACGAGCAGTACTTC
j_call: TRBJ2-7
v_call: TRBV5-1
clone_size: NA
d_call: NA

cdr3_aa: CASRPTGARGEKLFF
cdr3_nt: TGTGCCAGCAGGCCGACGGGGGCCAGAGGTGAAAAACTGTTTTTT
j_call: TRBJ1-4
v_call: TRBV6-5
clone_size: NA
d_call: NA

cdr3_aa: CASSFEGRDNSPLHF
cdr3_nt: TGCGCCAGCAGCTTCGAGGGGCGCGATAATTCACCCCTCCACTTT
j_call: TRBJ1-6
v_call: TRBV5-1
clone_size: NA
d_call: NA

cdr3_aa: CASSLSAGGRAMNEQFF
cdr3_nt: TGTGCCAGCAGCTTAAGCGCGGGCGGGAGGGCCATGAATGAGCAGTTCTTC
j_call: TRBJ2-1
v_call: TRBV7-8
clone_size: once
d_call: TRBD2

cdr3_aa: CASSPMRAGGSETQYF
cdr3_nt: TGTGCCAGCAGCCCCATGAGAGCGGGGGGGAGCGAGACCCAGTACTTC
j_call: TRBJ2-5
v_call: TRBV7-9
clone_size: NA
d_call: TRBD2

cdr3_aa: CASSNIAAGELFF
cdr3_nt: TGTGCCAGCAGTAATATTGCCGCCGGGGAGCTGTTTTTT
j_call: TRBJ2-2
v_call: TRBV2
clone_size: NA
d_call: NA

cdr3_aa: CASSGSGTGELFF
cdr3_nt: TGTGCCAGCAGTGGGTCGGGTACCGGGGAGCTGTTTTTT
j_call: TRBJ2-2
v_call: TRBV2
clone_size: NA
d_call: NA

cdr3_aa: CASSLLSDSNQPQHF
cdr3_nt: TGTGCCAGCAGTTTATTATCTGATAGCAATCAGCCCCAGCATTTT
j_call: TRBJ1-5
v_call: TRBV28
clone_size: NA
d_call: NA

cdr3_aa: CASSQFNKGLGEKLFF
cdr3_nt: TGTGCCAGCAGCCAATTTAACAAGGGGTTGGGTGAAAAACTGTTTTTT
j_call: TRBJ1-4
v_call: TRBV4-2
clone_size: NA
d_call: NA

cdr3_aa: CASSQGSGVGNQYF
cdr3_nt: TGCGCCAGCAGCCAAGGTTCAGGGGTGGGTAACCAGTACTTC
j_call: TRBJ2-5
v_call: TRBV4-1
clone_size: NA
d_call: NA

cdr3_aa: CASRRTGTNEKLFF
cdr3_nt: TGCGCCAGCAGACGGACAGGGACCAATGAAAAACTGTTTTTT
j_call: TRBJ1-4
v_call: TRBV5-1
clone_size: NA
d_call: TRBD1

cdr3_aa: CASYRTVSGANVLTF
cdr3_nt: TGTGCCAGCTACCGGACAGTCTCTGGGGCCAACGTCCTGACTTTC
j_call: TRBJ2-6
v_call: TRBV7-9
clone_size: NA
d_call: NA

cdr3_aa: CASSPRQGRTDTQYF
cdr3_nt: TGTGCCAGCTCACCTAGACAGGGTCGCACAGATACGCAGTATTTT
j_call: TRBJ2-3
v_call: TRBV18
clone_size: NA
d_call: TRBD1

cdr3_aa: CASSLMFAGGTDTQYF
cdr3_nt: TGTGCCAGCAGCTTAATGTTCGCGGGCGGCACAGATACGCAGTATTTT
j_call: TRBJ2-3
v_call: TRBV7-2
clone_size: once
d_call: NA

cdr3_aa: CASSLAGEPDTQYF
cdr3_nt: TGTGCCAGCAGCCTAGCGGGGGAGCCGGATACGCAGTATTTT
j_call: TRBJ2-3
v_call: TRBV6-4
clone_size: NA
d_call: TRBD2

cdr3_aa: CSASLAYEQYF
cdr3_nt: TGCAGTGCTTCCCTAGCCTACGAGCAGTACTTC
j_call: TRBJ2-7
v_call: TRBV20-1
clone_size: once
d_call: NA

cdr3_aa: CASSSLIGSMNTEAFF
cdr3_nt: TGCGCCAGCAGCTCCTTGATAGGGAGTATGAACACTGAAGCTTTCTTT
j_call: TRBJ1-1
v_call: TRBV5-1
clone_size: NA
d_call: NA

cdr3_aa: CASSPDASTDTQYF
cdr3_nt: TGTGCCAGCAGCCCGGACGCGAGCACAGATACGCAGTATTTT
j_call: TRBJ2-3
v_call: TRBV5-4
clone_size: few
d_call: NA

cdr3_aa: CASSPTGYGYTF
cdr3_nt: TGTGCCAGCAGCCCAACAGGCTATGGCTACACCTTC
j_call: TRBJ1-2
v_call: TRBV7-4
clone_size: few
d_call: NA

cdr3_aa: CASSSAGGSQETQYF
cdr3_nt: TGTGCCAGCAGCTCAGCGGGAGGATCCCAAGAGACCCAGTACTTC
j_call: TRBJ2-5
v_call: TRBV5-4
clone_size: NA
d_call: TRBD2

cdr3_aa: CASRDQYDEQFF
cdr3_nt: TGTGCCAGTAGGGACCAATATGATGAGCAGTTCTTC
j_call: TRBJ2-1
v_call: TRBV19
clone_size: NA
d_call: NA

cdr3_aa: CASSLWESGYTF
cdr3_nt: TGTGCCAGCAGTTTATGGGAATCCGGCTACACCTTC
j_call: TRBJ1-2
v_call: TRBV28
clone_size: NA
d_call: NA

cdr3_aa: CASKEAGVSQPQHF
cdr3_nt: TGTGCCAGCAAGGAGGCAGGGGTCTCTCAGCCCCAGCATTTT
j_call: TRBJ1-5
v_call: TRBV27
clone_size: NA
d_call: NA

cdr3_aa: CASSVSGSFYNEQFF
cdr3_nt: TGTGCCAGCAGCGTCTCAGGTAGTTTCTACAATGAGCAGTTCTTC
j_call: TRBJ2-1
v_call: TRBV9
clone_size: NA
d_call: NA

cdr3_aa: CASTLRDIKDEQYF
cdr3_nt: TGCGCCAGCACCCTCCGGGACATTAAGGACGAGCAGTACTTC
j_call: TRBJ2-7
v_call: TRBV5-1
clone_size: once
d_call: NA

cdr3_aa: CATSGGQGPYNEQFF
cdr3_nt: TGTGCCACCAGCGGGGGACAGGGTCCCTACAATGAGCAGTTCTTC
j_call: TRBJ2-1
v_call: TRBV15
clone_size: NA
d_call: TRBD1

cdr3_aa: CASSDLHGSTDTQYF
cdr3_nt: TGTGCCAGCAGTGACTTACACGGGAGCACAGATACGCAGTATTTT
j_call: TRBJ2-3
v_call: TRBV25-1
clone_size: NA
d_call: NA

cdr3_aa: CASSQDRDKHPYF
cdr3_nt: TGCGCCAGCAGCCAAGATAGGGACAAGCATCCGTACTTC
j_call: TRBJ2-7
v_call: TRBV4-1
clone_size: NA
d_call: NA

cdr3_aa: CASSGSGGGNTGELFF
cdr3_nt: TGTGCCAGCAGCGGAAGCGGGGGCGGGAACACCGGGGAGCTGTTTTTT
j_call: TRBJ2-2
v_call: TRBV9
clone_size: few
d_call: TRBD2

cdr3_aa: CASRRGAYGYTF
cdr3_nt: TGTGCCAGCAGGAGGGGTGCCTATGGCTACACCTTC
j_call: TRBJ1-2
v_call: TRBV6-5
clone_size: NA
d_call: NA

cdr3_aa: CASSSTGTGEKLFF
cdr3_nt: TGTGCCAGCAGCTCCACCGGGACAGGGGAAAAACTGTTTTTT
j_call: TRBJ1-4
v_call: TRBV7-9
clone_size: NA
d_call: TRBD1

cdr3_aa: CASSVGQGEQYF
cdr3_nt: TGTGCCAGCAGCGTAGGACAGGGCGAGCAGTACTTC
j_call: TRBJ2-7
v_call: TRBV9
clone_size: NA
d_call: TRBD1

cdr3_aa: CASSPSPGLSTDTQYF
cdr3_nt: TGCGCCAGCAGCCCAAGCCCGGGACTCAGCACAGATACGCAGTATTTT
j_call: TRBJ2-3
v_call: TRBV5-1
clone_size: NA
d_call: NA

cdr3_aa: CASRPDGGGYQPQHF
cdr3_nt: TGTGCCAGCAGACCCGACGGCGGAGGTTATCAGCCCCAGCATTTT
j_call: TRBJ1-5
v_call: TRBV28
clone_size: NA
d_call: NA

cdr3_aa: CATSRDGGINQPQHF
cdr3_nt: TGTGCCACCAGCAGAGATGGGGGGATCAATCAGCCCCAGCATTTT
j_call: TRBJ1-5
v_call: TRBV15
clone_size: few
d_call: NA

cdr3_aa: CASSPREFGTEAFF
cdr3_nt: TGTGCCAGCAGCCCAAGGGAATTTGGCACTGAAGCTTTCTTT
j_call: TRBJ1-1
v_call: TRBV27
clone_size: NA
d_call: NA

cdr3_aa: CASSLNPPGSDNEQFF
cdr3_nt: TGTGCCAGCAGCTTAAACCCCCCCGGGTCTGACAATGAGCAGTTCTTC
j_call: TRBJ2-1
v_call: TRBV7-3
clone_size: NA
d_call: NA

cdr3_aa: CASSVGLNYGYTF
cdr3_nt: TGTGCCAGCAGCGTAGGCCTGAACTATGGCTACACCTTC
j_call: TRBJ1-2
v_call: TRBV9
clone_size: few
d_call: NA

cdr3_aa: CAISTGTLEAFF
cdr3_nt: TGTGCCATCAGTACAGGGACCCTTGAAGCTTTCTTT
j_call: TRBJ1-1
v_call: TRBV10-3
clone_size: NA
d_call: NA

cdr3_aa: CASSFFKTGEAFF
cdr3_nt: TGTGCCAGCAGCTTTTTTAAGACGGGGGAAGCTTTCTTT
j_call: TRBJ1-1
v_call: TRBV7-6
clone_size: medium-sized
d_call: NA

cdr3_aa: CSGARTVNTEAFF
cdr3_nt: TGCAGCGGCGCTCGCACAGTGAACACTGAAGCTTTCTTT
j_call: TRBJ1-1
v_call: TRBV29-1
clone_size: NA
d_call: NA

cdr3_aa: CASSLEQGSPLHF
cdr3_nt: TGTGCCAGCAGCTTGGAACAGGGATCACCCCTCCACTTT
j_call: TRBJ1-6
v_call: TRBV5-4
clone_size: NA
d_call: NA

cdr3_aa: CASSQLALSSYEQYF
cdr3_nt: TGTGCCAGCAGTCAGTTAGCCCTGAGCTCCTACGAGCAGTACTTC
j_call: TRBJ2-7
v_call: TRBV28
clone_size: NA
d_call: NA

cdr3_aa: CASSESVMGYEQYF
cdr3_nt: TGTGCCAGCAGTGAATCCGTTATGGGGTACGAGCAGTACTTC
j_call: TRBJ2-7
v_call: TRBV6-5
clone_size: NA
d_call: NA

cdr3_aa: CASSLDPAAGDTQYF
cdr3_nt: TGTGCCAGCAGCTTAGACCCGGCGGCCGGAGATACGCAGTATTTT
j_call: TRBJ2-3
v_call: TRBV11-2
clone_size: NA
d_call: NA

cdr3_aa: CASTEGLEQYF
cdr3_nt: TGTGCCAGCACCGAAGGTCTCGAGCAGTACTTC
j_call: TRBJ2-7
v_call: TRBV6-1
clone_size: NA
d_call: NA

cdr3_aa: CASSSSPGTSGTYEQYF
cdr3_nt: TGTGCCAGCAGCTCCTCCCCGGGTACCAGCGGGACCTACGAGCAGTACTTC
j_call: TRBJ2-7
v_call: TRBV7-9
clone_size: NA
d_call: TRBD2

cdr3_aa: CASRDAGELFF
cdr3_nt: TGTGCCAGCCGGGACGCCGGGGAGCTGTTTTTT
j_call: TRBJ2-2
v_call: TRBV6-1
clone_size: NA
d_call: NA

cdr3_aa: CASSLSSEQYF
cdr3_nt: TGTGCCAGCAGCTTGAGTAGCGAGCAGTACTTC
j_call: TRBJ2-7
v_call: TRBV5-5
clone_size: medium-sized
d_call: NA

cdr3_aa: CASSLYSRTDLNEKLFF
cdr3_nt: TGTGCCAGCAGCTTGTATTCTCGGACAGACCTTAATGAAAAACTGTTTTTT
j_call: TRBJ1-4
v_call: TRBV5-6
clone_size: few
d_call: NA

cdr3_aa: CASSVAPIRTGTNYGYTF
cdr3_nt: TGTGCCAGCAGCGTAGCTCCGATTCGGACAGGGACTAACTATGGCTACACCTTC
j_call: TRBJ1-2
v_call: TRBV9
clone_size: NA
d_call: TRBD1

cdr3_aa: CASSERDTKQFF
cdr3_nt: TGTGCCAGCAGTGAACGGGACACTAAGCAGTTCTTC
j_call: TRBJ2-1
v_call: TRBV2
clone_size: once
d_call: NA

cdr3_aa: CASSLAGISYEQYF
cdr3_nt: TGTGCCAGCAGCTTGGCCGGCATTTCCTACGAGCAGTACTTC
j_call: TRBJ2-7
v_call: TRBV5-4
clone_size: NA
d_call: NA

cdr3_aa: CASSEGRTGGIF
cdr3_nt: TGTGCCAGCAGCGAAGGGCGGACAGGGGGGATCTTC
j_call: TRBJ2-7
v_call: TRBV5-4
clone_size: once
d_call: TRBD1

cdr3_aa: CASSADRELYEQYF
cdr3_nt: TGTGCCAGCAGCGCAGACAGGGAACTCTACGAGCAGTACTTC
j_call: TRBJ2-7
v_call: TRBV21-1
clone_size: few
d_call: NA

cdr3_aa: CAISETDSGYTF
cdr3_nt: TGTGCCATCAGTGAGACCGACAGCGGCTACACCTTC
j_call: TRBJ1-2
v_call: TRBV10-3
clone_size: NA
d_call: NA